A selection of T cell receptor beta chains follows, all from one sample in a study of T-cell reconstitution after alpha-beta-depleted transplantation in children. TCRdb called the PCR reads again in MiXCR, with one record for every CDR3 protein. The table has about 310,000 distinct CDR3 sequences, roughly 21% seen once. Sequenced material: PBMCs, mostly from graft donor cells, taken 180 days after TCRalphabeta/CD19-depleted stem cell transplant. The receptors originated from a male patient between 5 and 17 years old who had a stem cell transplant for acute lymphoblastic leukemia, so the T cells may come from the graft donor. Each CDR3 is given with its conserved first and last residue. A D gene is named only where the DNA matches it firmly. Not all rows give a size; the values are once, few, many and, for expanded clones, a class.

CDR3aa: CASSFIGRPEAFF
CDR3nt: TGTGCCAGCAGCTTCATTGGGAGGCCTGAAGCTTTCTTT
d_gene: -
abundance: -
v_gene: TRBV7-9
j_gene: TRBJ1-1

CDR3aa: CASSLRRTSSSTDTQYF
CDR3nt: TGTGCCAGCAGCCTCCGTCGGACTAGTTCTAGCACAGATACGCAGTATTTT
d_gene: TRBD2
abundance: -
v_gene: TRBV7-9
j_gene: TRBJ2-3

CDR3aa: CAISERRAYGYTF
CDR3nt: TGTGCCATCAGTGAGCGCCGTGCCTATGGCTACACCTTC
d_gene: -
abundance: -
v_gene: TRBV10-3
j_gene: TRBJ1-2

CDR3aa: CASSLAVTRGQETQYF
CDR3nt: TGCGCCAGCAGCTTGGCCGTGACTAGAGGGCAAGAGACCCAGTACTTC
d_gene: -
abundance: few
v_gene: TRBV5-1
j_gene: TRBJ2-5

CDR3aa: CSARVGSGRTKNIQYF
CDR3nt: TGCAGTGCTAGAGTTGGTAGCGGGAGGACCAAAAACATTCAGTACTTC
d_gene: TRBD2
abundance: few
v_gene: TRBV20-1
j_gene: TRBJ2-4

CDR3aa: CATSRDPGPNTGELFF
CDR3nt: TGTGCCACCAGCAGAGACCCGGGTCCGAACACCGGGGAGCTGTTTTTT
d_gene: -
abundance: few
v_gene: TRBV15
j_gene: TRBJ2-2

CDR3aa: CASSQGDAAYEQYF
CDR3nt: TGTGCCAGCAGTCAGGGGGACGCCGCCTACGAGCAGTACTTC
d_gene: TRBD1
abundance: many
v_gene: TRBV27
j_gene: TRBJ2-7

CDR3aa: CASSIEGSGTEQYF
CDR3nt: TGCGCCAGCAGCATAGAGGGCAGCGGGACCGAGCAGTACTTC
d_gene: TRBD2
abundance: -
v_gene: TRBV4-1
j_gene: TRBJ2-7

CDR3aa: CASSLWPTGGETQYF
CDR3nt: TGCGCCAGCAGCTTGTGGCCCACTGGGGGAGAGACCCAGTACTTC
d_gene: -
abundance: -
v_gene: TRBV5-1
j_gene: TRBJ2-5

CDR3aa: CASSLEETLSYEQYF
CDR3nt: TGTGCCAGCAGCTTAGAAGAGACATTATCCTACGAGCAGTACTTC
d_gene: -
abundance: few
v_gene: TRBV7-9
j_gene: TRBJ2-7

CDR3aa: CASSRRLADLSGELFF
CDR3nt: TGTGCCAGCAGCCGTAGACTAGCGGATCTTTCGGGGGAGCTGTTTTTT
d_gene: TRBD2
abundance: -
v_gene: TRBV27
j_gene: TRBJ2-2

CDR3aa: CASSYSPMTGVFGNEKLFF
CDR3nt: TGTGCCAGCAGTTACTCTCCGATGACAGGGGTATTCGGGAATGAAAAACTGTTTTTT
d_gene: TRBD1
abundance: -
v_gene: TRBV6-5
j_gene: TRBJ1-4

CDR3aa: CSARKGNEQFF
CDR3nt: TGCAGTGCTAGAAAAGGCAATGAGCAGTTCTTC
d_gene: -
abundance: few
v_gene: TRBV20-1
j_gene: TRBJ2-1

CDR3aa: CASSVGPITDTQYF
CDR3nt: TGTGCCAGCAGTGTGGGACCAATCACAGATACGCAGTATTTT
d_gene: -
abundance: -
v_gene: TRBV12-3/TRBV12-4
j_gene: TRBJ2-3

CDR3aa: CAIRGICQETQYF
CDR3nt: TGTGCCATCAGAGGAATATGTCAAGAGACCCAGTACTTC
d_gene: -
abundance: few
v_gene: TRBV21-1
j_gene: TRBJ2-5

CDR3aa: CASSQAGLAVSDEQFF
CDR3nt: TGCGCCAGCAGCCAAGCGGGACTAGCGGTATCGGATGAGCAGTTCTTC
d_gene: TRBD2
abundance: few
v_gene: TRBV4-1
j_gene: TRBJ2-1

CDR3aa: CASAGTSGSSVETQYF
CDR3nt: TGTGCCAGCGCCGGGACTAGCGGGAGTTCAGTGGAGACCCAGTACTTC
d_gene: TRBD2
abundance: few
v_gene: TRBV5-4
j_gene: TRBJ2-5

CDR3aa: CASSQDSEGPGLAASQFF
CDR3nt: TGCGCCAGCAGCCAAGATTCGGAGGGTCCCGGACTAGCGGCCTCCCAGTTCTTC
d_gene: TRBD2
abundance: -
v_gene: TRBV4-1
j_gene: TRBJ2-1

CDR3aa: CASRPTTGTSGSPHEQYF
CDR3nt: TGTGCCAGCAGACCAACGACCGGGACTAGCGGGAGTCCCCACGAGCAGTACTTC
d_gene: TRBD2
abundance: -
v_gene: TRBV28
j_gene: TRBJ2-7

CDR3aa: CASSLTTGNNQPQHF
CDR3nt: TGCGCCAGCAGCTTAACTACAGGGAACAATCAGCCCCAGCATTTT
d_gene: -
abundance: -
v_gene: TRBV5-1
j_gene: TRBJ1-5

CDR3aa: CASSQGLAGGPAKNIQYF
CDR3nt: TGCGCCAGCAGCCAAGGACTTGCGGGAGGACCTGCCAAAAACATTCAGTACTTC
d_gene: TRBD2
abundance: few
v_gene: TRBV4-1
j_gene: TRBJ2-4

CDR3aa: CASSPHRVHRYEQYF
CDR3nt: TGTGCCAGCAGCCCCCACAGGGTTCACCGCTACGAGCAGTACTTC
d_gene: -
abundance: -
v_gene: TRBV3-1
j_gene: TRBJ2-7

CDR3aa: CSARDTAGQSSGNTIYF
CDR3nt: TGCAGTGCTAGAGATACGGCAGGACAGAGCTCTGGAAACACCATATATTTT
d_gene: -
abundance: -
v_gene: TRBV20-1
j_gene: TRBJ1-3

CDR3aa: CASRPDLPNREQYF
CDR3nt: TGTGCCAGCAGACCGGACCTCCCCAATCGCGAGCAGTACTTC
d_gene: -
abundance: few
v_gene: TRBV6-1
j_gene: TRBJ2-7

CDR3aa: CSTGLSYNEQFF
CDR3nt: TGCAGCACGGGACTGTCCTACAATGAGCAGTTCTTC
d_gene: -
abundance: -
v_gene: TRBV29-1
j_gene: TRBJ2-1

CDR3aa: CASSLNIGGAGNQWSQHF
CDR3nt: TGTGCCAGCAGTTTAAATATAGGGGGCGCGGGAAATCAATGGTCCCAGCATTTT
d_gene: TRBD1
abundance: -
v_gene: TRBV12-3/TRBV12-4
j_gene: TRBJ1-5

CDR3aa: CASSLKWGFSGYNEQFF
CDR3nt: TGTGCCAGCAGCCTTAAATGGGGTTTTAGTGGCTACAATGAGCAGTTCTTC
d_gene: -
abundance: few
v_gene: TRBV14
j_gene: TRBJ2-1

CDR3aa: CASSRRMGNTEAFF
CDR3nt: TGTGCCAGCAGCCGGAGGATGGGGAACACTGAAGCTTTCTTT
d_gene: -
abundance: -
v_gene: TRBV6-1
j_gene: TRBJ1-1

CDR3aa: CASSLEGQGYSPLHF
CDR3nt: TGCGCCAGCAGCTTGGAGGGACAGGGGTATTCACCCCTCCACTTT
d_gene: TRBD1
abundance: few
v_gene: TRBV5-1
j_gene: TRBJ1-6

CDR3aa: CASSFQRHSYNEQFF
CDR3nt: TGTGCCAGCAGCTTTCAGCGGCACTCCTACAATGAGCAGTTCTTC
d_gene: -
abundance: -
v_gene: TRBV9
j_gene: TRBJ2-1

CDR3aa: CASSLAKASQETQYF
CDR3nt: TGCGCCAGCAGCTTGGCCAAGGCTTCTCAAGAGACCCAGTACTTC
d_gene: -
abundance: -
v_gene: TRBV5-1
j_gene: TRBJ2-5

CDR3aa: CASTGISSGRLGYNEQFF
CDR3nt: TGCGCCAGCACCGGAATCTCTAGCGGGAGATTAGGCTACAATGAGCAGTTCTTC
d_gene: TRBD2
abundance: -
v_gene: TRBV5-1
j_gene: TRBJ2-1

CDR3aa: CASSLKAGDEPYNEQFF
CDR3nt: TGTGCCAGCAGCTTAAAAGCGGGAGATGAGCCCTACAATGAGCAGTTCTTC
d_gene: TRBD2
abundance: few
v_gene: TRBV11-3
j_gene: TRBJ2-1

CDR3aa: CASSPRQGGKETQYF
CDR3nt: TGTGCCAGCAGTCCCCGACAGGGTGGGAAGGAGACCCAGTACTTC
d_gene: TRBD1
abundance: few
v_gene: TRBV12-3/TRBV12-4
j_gene: TRBJ2-5

CDR3aa: CASSFGGGTPYNEQFF
CDR3nt: TGTGCCAGCAGTTTCGGGGGAGGGACACCTTACAATGAGCAGTTCTTC
d_gene: -
abundance: few
v_gene: TRBV27
j_gene: TRBJ2-1

CDR3aa: CASSQQRATLPDTQYF
CDR3nt: TGTGCCAGCAGCCAACAGCGAGCGACCTTGCCAGATACGCAGTATTTT
d_gene: -
abundance: -
v_gene: TRBV3-1
j_gene: TRBJ2-3

CDR3aa: CASSLWRNTEAFF
CDR3nt: TGTGCCAGCAGTTTGTGGAGGAACACTGAAGCTTTCTTT
d_gene: -
abundance: -
v_gene: TRBV12-3/TRBV12-4
j_gene: TRBJ1-1

CDR3aa: CASSHLGAANYGYTF
CDR3nt: TGTGCCAGCAGCCACCTCGGGGCAGCTAACTATGGCTACACCTTC
d_gene: -
abundance: -
v_gene: TRBV3-1
j_gene: TRBJ1-2

CDR3aa: CATSVKRLNTEAFF
CDR3nt: TGTGCCACCAGTGTAAAAAGATTGAACACTGAAGCTTTCTTT
d_gene: -
abundance: few
v_gene: TRBV24-1
j_gene: TRBJ1-1

CDR3aa: CASSTPGTGVSYEQYF
CDR3nt: TGTGCCAGCAGTACGCCCGGGACGGGAGTCTCCTACGAGCAGTACTTC
d_gene: -
abundance: few
v_gene: TRBV12-3/TRBV12-4
j_gene: TRBJ2-7

CDR3aa: CASSGHGAYGAEAFF
CDR3nt: TGTGCCAGCAGTGGACATGGGGCTTATGGGGCTGAAGCTTTCTTT
d_gene: -
abundance: few
v_gene: TRBV6-1
j_gene: TRBJ1-1

CDR3aa: CSAPTGGNQPQHF
CDR3nt: TGCAGTGCTCCGACAGGGGGCAATCAGCCCCAGCATTTT
d_gene: TRBD1
abundance: few
v_gene: TRBV20-1
j_gene: TRBJ1-5

CDR3aa: CASSPNLVRGPNEQFF
CDR3nt: TGTGCCAGCAGTCCAAATCTCGTGAGGGGTCCCAATGAGCAGTTCTTC
d_gene: -
abundance: -
v_gene: TRBV6-1
j_gene: TRBJ2-1

CDR3aa: CASSPHSVEQFF
CDR3nt: TGTGCCAGCAGCCCACACTCGGTGGAGCAGTTCTTC
d_gene: -
abundance: -
v_gene: TRBV9
j_gene: TRBJ2-1

CDR3aa: CASSLMTGQGTEQFF
CDR3nt: TGTGCCAGCAGCCTTATGACGGGACAGGGCACTGAGCAGTTCTTC
d_gene: TRBD1
abundance: -
v_gene: TRBV3-1
j_gene: TRBJ2-1

CDR3aa: CASSVLTGTSVHNEQFF
CDR3nt: TGTGCCAGCAGTGTTCTGACCGGGACTAGCGTTCACAATGAGCAGTTCTTC
d_gene: TRBD2
abundance: -
v_gene: TRBV25-1
j_gene: TRBJ2-1

CDR3aa: CASSLGVAQPDEQYF
CDR3nt: TGTGCCAGCAGCTTGGGGGTGGCACAGCCGGACGAGCAGTACTTC
d_gene: -
abundance: -
v_gene: TRBV5-6
j_gene: TRBJ2-7

CDR3aa: CASSLPASGTADTQYF
CDR3nt: TGTGCCAGCAGCCTTCCGGCTAGCGGGACTGCAGATACGCAGTATTTT
d_gene: TRBD2
abundance: -
v_gene: TRBV2
j_gene: TRBJ2-3

CDR3aa: CASSPGGGYEQYF
CDR3nt: TGTGCCAGCAGCCCCGGGGGCGGGTACGAGCAGTACTTC
d_gene: -
abundance: many
v_gene: TRBV7-6
j_gene: TRBJ2-7

CDR3aa: CASSYYTLGGEQYF
CDR3nt: TGTGCCAGCAGCTATTACACATTAGGGGGAGAGCAGTACTTC
d_gene: -
abundance: few
v_gene: TRBV5-5
j_gene: TRBJ2-7

CDR3aa: CSVEMGLTGGPGELFF
CDR3nt: TGCAGCGTTGAAATGGGGTTGACAGGGGGCCCCGGGGAGCTGTTTTTT
d_gene: TRBD1
abundance: once
v_gene: TRBV29-1
j_gene: TRBJ2-2

CDR3aa: CATSDWGQGVTDTQYF
CDR3nt: TGTGCCACCAGTGATTGGGGACAGGGTGTCACAGATACGCAGTATTTT
d_gene: TRBD1
abundance: few
v_gene: TRBV24-1
j_gene: TRBJ2-3

CDR3aa: CASSQTGVATDTQYF
CDR3nt: TGTGCCAGCAGCCAGACGGGAGTTGCAACAGATACGCAGTATTTT
d_gene: -
abundance: few
v_gene: TRBV7-3
j_gene: TRBJ2-3

CDR3aa: CASSEGLAGGTDTQYF
CDR3nt: TGCGCCAGCAGTGAGGGGCTAGCGGGAGGGACAGATACGCAGTATTTT
d_gene: TRBD2
abundance: -
v_gene: TRBV10-2
j_gene: TRBJ2-3

CDR3aa: CASSPAFGSGYSYEQYF
CDR3nt: TGCGCCAGCAGCCCGGCCTTTGGGAGCGGTTATTCCTACGAGCAGTACTTC
d_gene: -
abundance: many
v_gene: TRBV5-1
j_gene: TRBJ2-7

CDR3aa: CASSTSRAGTPNEQFF
CDR3nt: TGTGCCAGCAGTACGTCCCGGGCGGGAACGCCCAATGAGCAGTTCTTC
d_gene: -
abundance: -
v_gene: TRBV6-4
j_gene: TRBJ2-1

CDR3aa: CASSLSGNGYTF
CDR3nt: TGTGCCAGCAGTTTATCAGGGAATGGCTACACCTTC
d_gene: -
abundance: -
v_gene: TRBV27
j_gene: TRBJ1-2

CDR3aa: CSAEGGKNIQYF
CDR3nt: TGCAGCGCCGAGGGGGGGAAGAACATTCAGTACTTC
d_gene: -
abundance: -
v_gene: TRBV29-1
j_gene: TRBJ2-4